Listed below are T cell receptor beta chains from one sample, sequenced in a study of blood T cell repertoires in COVID-19. The repertoire was sequenced with immunoSEQ multiplex PCR; TCRdb's copy has only in-frame clones and lacks some. The table has 70,000 to 85,000 clones, roughly nine tenths seen once. Source material: peripheral blood. Every receptor here comes from a woman aged 45-59 years with active or convalescent COVID-19. Each CDR3 is given with its conserved first and last residue. The D gene is left open where the match is weak. Size is omitted from some rows. Given values are once, few, many or a class for expanded clones.

>.|TRBD2|TRBJ2-7|TRBV29-1
CSASGEGHEQYF
TGCAGCGCTAGCGGGGAGGGCCACGAGCAGTACTTC
>.|TRBD1|TRBJ2-7|TRBV6-5
CASRGRDRASYEQYF
TGTGCCAGCAGAGGCCGGGACAGGGCTTCCTACGAGCAGTACTTC
>.|.|TRBJ2-7|TRBV28
CASSLPPPIGQSSYEQYF
TGTGCCAGCAGTTTACCCCCCCCGATCGGACAGAGCTCCTACGAGCAGTACTTC
>.|.|TRBJ1-1|TRBV4-1
CASSQGGFLTEAFF
TGCGCCAGCAGCCAAGGCGGGTTCCTCACTGAAGCTTTCTTT
>.|.|TRBJ1-2|TRBV19
CASSIGEDYGYTF
TGTGCCAGTAGTATTGGGGAGGACTATGGCTACACCTTC
>.|TRBD1|TRBJ1-2|TRBV19
CASSTTQGASYGYTF
TGTGCCAGTAGTACCACACAGGGGGCGAGCTATGGCTACACCTTC
>.|.|TRBJ1-3|TRBV6-1
CASSEDSSGNTIYF
TGTGCCAGCAGTGAGGACTCCTCTGGAAACACCATATATTTT
>few|.|TRBJ1-1|TRBV7-2
CASSSFKNTEAFF
TGTGCCAGCAGCTCCTTTAAGAACACTGAAGCTTTCTTT
>.|.|TRBJ1-2|TRBV10-3
CAISESGVDGYTF
TGTGCCATCAGTGAGTCCGGGGTGGATGGCTACACCTTC
>.|.|TRBJ1-4|TRBV6-6
CASRSPGIDEKLFF
TGTGCCAGCAGAAGCCCCGGGATAGATGAAAAACTGTTTTTT
>.|.|TRBJ1-5|TRBV2
CASRFAGQRMGQPQHF
TGTGCCAGCAGATTTGCCGGACAGCGGATGGGGCAGCCCCAGCATTTT
>.|.|TRBJ2-7|TRBV11-2
CASSFGPGLYEQYF
.
>.|.|TRBJ1-1|TRBV12-5
CASGLGEDTEAFF
TGTGCTAGTGGTTTGGGAGAAGACACTGAAGCTTTCTTT
>.|.|TRBJ1-1|TRBV5-1
CASSLGQGMGTEAFF
TGCGCCAGCAGCCTGGGGCAGGGGATGGGTACTGAAGCTTTCTTT
>.|TRBD1|TRBJ1-2|TRBV6-5
CASSSDRIYGYTF
TGTGCCAGCAGCTCGGACAGGATCTATGGCTACACCTTC
>.|TRBD2|TRBJ2-3|TRBV7-2
CASSPFYRLAGTDTQYF
TGTGCCAGCAGCCCATTCTATCGACTAGCGGGGACAGATACGCAGTATTTT
>.|TRBD1|TRBJ1-5|TRBV7-2
CASSRDRGMYQPQHF
TGTGCCAGCAGCCGGGACAGGGGGATGTATCAGCCCCAGCATTTT
>.|.|TRBJ1-6|TRBV5-1
CASSLMTANSPLHF
TGCGCCAGCAGCTTGATGACAGCAAACTCACCCCTCCACTTT
>.|.|TRBJ2-6|TRBV30
CAWSVGGAGANVLTF
TGTGCCTGGAGTGTAGGGGGGGCTGGGGCCAACGTCCTGACTTTC
>.|TRBD1|TRBJ1-1|TRBV6-6
CASSYSRDREAFF
TGTGCCAGCAGTTACTCTAGGGACAGGGAAGCTTTCTTT
>.|.|TRBJ2-2|TRBV5-4
CASSPRGAQGGELFF
TGTGCCAGCAGCCCTCGTGGGGCGCAAGGCGGGGAGCTGTTTTTT
>.|.|TRBJ1-1|TRBV30
CAWSDIVGTEAFF
TGTGCCTGGTCCGACATAGTCGGCACTGAAGCTTTCTTT
>.|TRBD2|TRBJ2-1|TRBV5-1
CASSLGTSGSYEQFF
TGCGCCAGCAGCTTGGGGACTAGCGGGTCCTATGAGCAGTTCTTC
>.|TRBD1|TRBJ2-3|TRBV3-1/TRBV3-2
CASRTGTGYTDTQYF
TGTGCCAGCAGAACCGGGACAGGCTACACAGATACGCAGTATTTT
>few|TRBD1|TRBJ1-1|TRBV9
CASSPHGQGLNTEAFF
TGTGCCAGCAGCCCGCACGGACAGGGGTTGAACACTGAAGCTTTCTTT
>.|.|TRBJ2-1|TRBV7-3
CASRGRGDEQFF
TGTGCTTCTAGGGGGCGGGGAGATGAGCAGTTCTTC
>.|.|TRBJ1-1|TRBV5-4
CASSFVNTEAFF
TGTGCCAGCAGCTTCGTGAACACTGAAGCTTTCTTT
>.|.|TRBJ1-2|TRBV3-1/TRBV3-2
CASSLGGYGYTF
TGTGCCAGCAGCCTTGGGGGGTATGGCTACACCTTC
>once|.|TRBJ2-3|TRBV4-3
CASSFSSTDTQYF
TGCGCCAGCAGCTTCTCTAGCACAGATACGCAGTATTTT
>.|.|TRBJ2-1|TRBV24-1
CATNGGARNNEQFF
TGTGCCACCAATGGTGGGGCTAGGAACAATGAGCAGTTCTTC
>.|.|TRBJ2-1|TRBV19
CASRAGAGDEQFF
TGTGCCAGTAGGGCTGGCGCCGGGGATGAGCAGTTCTTC
>.|.|TRBJ1-2|TRBV27
CASSLSVGRGANYGYTF
TGTGCCAGCAGTTTATCGGTGGGCCGGGGGGCGAACTATGGCTACACCTTC
>many|TRBD1|TRBJ2-7|TRBV14
CASSQDLGQFYEQYF
TGTGCCAGCAGCCAAGACTTGGGACAGTTCTACGAGCAGTACTTC
>.|.|TRBJ1-2|TRBV5-1
CASSSRQSGWDYGYTF
TGCGCCAGCAGCTCAAGACAATCCGGTTGGGACTATGGCTACACCTTC
>.|TRBD1|TRBJ1-5|TRBV10-3
CAISGGTGKGQPQHF
TGTGCCATCAGTGGTGGGACAGGGAAGGGCCAGCCCCAGCATTTT
>.|.|TRBJ2-1|TRBV6-5
CASSYQNRAGNEQFF
TGTGCCAGCAGTTACCAAAACAGGGCCGGCAATGAGCAGTTCTTC
>.|.|TRBJ2-2|TRBV12-5
CASGLGGAGELFF
TGTGCTAGTGGTTTAGGGGGGGCCGGGGAGCTGTTTTTT
>few|.|TRBJ1-1|TRBV18
CASSPQGGRLAEAFF
TGTGCCAGCTCACCTCAGGGAGGAAGGCTCGCTGAAGCTTTCTTT
>.|TRBD1|TRBJ1-2|TRBV6-5
CASSTSGTGKGYTF
TGTGCCAGCAGTACCTCCGGGACAGGGAAGGGCTACACCTTC
>.|.|TRBJ2-5|TRBV7-9
CASSPSSGKETQYF
TGTGCCAGCAGCCCAAGTAGCGGTAAAGAGACCCAGTACTTC
>.|.|TRBJ2-3|TRBV3-1/TRBV3-2
CASSRLDDTQYF
TGTGCCAGCAGCCGCTTAGATGATACGCAGTATTTT
>.|.|TRBJ1-1|TRBV19
CASSIPSGGGNTEAFF
TGTGCCAGTAGTATACCCAGTGGCGGGGGCAACACTGAAGCTTTCTTT
>.|.|TRBJ2-7|TRBV11-3
CASSLSSQGGYEQYF
TGTGCCAGCAGCTTATCATCTCAGGGTGGCTACGAGCAGTACTTC